These 28 T cell receptor beta chains were all obtained from the same sample, sequenced in a study of lymphopenia after photon versus proton radiotherapy. Profiled with immunoSEQ multiplex PCR; TCRdb holds only in-frame clones, not every one. The sample has approximately 30,000 clones, around 81% seen once. The material was peripheral blood, obtained from a patient treated with photon-based radiotherapy. The source is a man in his forties or fifties with gastric cancer.

This sequence joins TRBV29-1 and TRBJ1-2; no clear D gene. CDR1 and CDR2 from the germline V gene are SQVTM and ANQGSEA. CDR3 length: 13 residues. V dropped 4 bases and J dropped 2 bases, with 11 bases sitting between them. CDR3 DNA sequence: TGCAGCGTTGGTTTAGGGCTCAACTATGGCTACACCTTC. Translated, it gives CSVGLGLNYGYTF.

V gene TRBV30 combines with J gene TRBJ1-2, with D possibly TRBD1 on 5 matching bases. Germline V gene lookup returns CDR1 GTSNPN and CDR2 SVGIG (reference sequence). Trimming removed 1 base at V and 4 bases at J, with 10 bases between. The CDR3 has 13 amino acids. The DNA of the CDR3 is TGTGCCTGGAGTGCAGACAGAAGCTATGGCTACACCTTC. Its protein is CAWSADRSYGYTF.

The rearrangement links TRBV7-2 to TRBJ2-1, with D hard to call. This CDR3 region has 16 residues. CDR1 is SGHTA and CDR2 is FQGNSA in the germline V gene. V was shortened by 0 bases and J by 2 bases, with 11 bases between the two germline ends. The CDR3 sequence: CASSLASGSPYNEQFF. In DNA form, the CDR3 reads TGTGCCAGCAGCTTAGCCTCGGGTTCCCCCTACAATGAGCAGTTCTTC.

This clone was detected a few times. In DNA, the CDR3 is TGTGCCAGCAGCGTAGAGGGGACATTGGGTTCACCCCTCCACTTT. Its translation is CASSVEGTLGSPLHF. J is TRBJ1-6 and V is TRBV9, with D tentatively TRBD1 (6 bases). Trimming removed 0 bases at V and 9 bases at J, with 13 bases between. Germline CDR1 and CDR2: SGDLS and YYNGEE. The CDR3 spans 15 residues.

V gene TRBV6-1 combines with J gene TRBJ2-7; D uncertain. V was shortened by 6 bases and J by 2 bases, with 8 bases between the two germline ends. The germline V gene encodes CDR1 MNHNS and CDR2 SASEGT. This CDR3 has 12 residues. CDR3 sequence: CASRTEPYEQYV. CDR3 DNA sequence: TGTGCCAGCAGGACGGAACCCTACGAGCAGTACGTC.

The V and J genes are TRBV7-8 and TRBJ2-5, with D perhaps matching TRBD2 (6 bases). The germline V and J ends were trimmed by 5 bases and 4 bases, with 11 bases remaining between them. The CDR3 contains 13 residues. Germline CDR1 is SGHVS and CDR2 is FQNEAQ. The CDR3 region is CASSRASVETQYF. In DNA form, the CDR3 reads TGTGCCAGCAGCAGAGCTAGCGTAGAGACCCAGTACTTC.

This sequence joins TRBV4-3 and TRBJ2-2; maybe TRBD1 (8 bases). The CDR3 is 18 residues long. Looked up from germline, CDR1 is LGHNA and CDR2 is YSLEER. Trimming removed 0 bases from V and 1 base from J, with 15 bases in between. The CDR3 nucleotides read TGCGCCAGCAGCCAAGATACAGGGGGGGGATTGAACACCGGGGAGCTGTTTTTT. Residues: CASSQDTGGGLNTGELFF.

The count of this clone is one. This chain joins TRBV7-3 and TRBJ2-3, with D perhaps being TRBD1 or TRBD2 (6 bases each). Trimming took off 4 bases at V and 4 bases at J, with 12 bases between the two ends. This CDR3 has 14 amino acids. CDR1 SGHTA and CDR2 FQGTGA come from the germline V gene. The CDR3 region has the DNA TGTGCCAGCAGCTACGAGGGGGAGGCAGATACGCAGTATTTT. Translating it yields CASSYEGEADTQYF.

This chain joins TRBV5-5 and TRBJ2-3; D unresolved. There are 13 residues in the CDR3. In germline, CDR1 is SGHKS, CDR2 YYEKEE (reference sequence). Trimming removed 0 bases at V and 1 base at J, with 3 bases between. The DNA of the CDR3 is TGTGCCAGCAGCTTGGTGGGCACAGATACGCAGTATTTT. Translation gives CASSLVGTDTQYF.

This chain links TRBV7-4 with TRBJ2-7; D possibly uses TRBD1 or TRBD2 (5 bases each). This CDR3 is 15 amino acids long. Per the germline V gene, CDR1 is SGHVT and CDR2 is SQSDAQ. V was trimmed by 5 bases and J by 3 bases, leaving 17 bases between them. The DNA for the CDR3 is TGTGCCAGCAGCCCCGGGACGGGGACGTACTACGAGCAGTACTTC. This translates into CASSPGTGTYYEQYF.

The chain uses TRBV5-5 and TRBJ1-4; D not resolved. Trimming took off 4 bases at V and 3 bases at J, with 10 bases between the two ends. The CDR3 loop spans 14 amino acids. Germline CDR1 is SGHKS and CDR2 is YYEKEE (reference sequence). The CDR3 sequence: CASSTRSANEKLFF. The CDR3 DNA reads as TGTGCCAGCAGCACTAGGAGCGCTAATGAAAAACTGTTTTTT.

This clone was observed once. The rearrangement joins TRBV6-1 to TRBJ2-1, with D perhaps given as TRBD1 or TRBD2 (5 bases each). Germline V CDR1 and CDR2: MNHNS, SASEGT. Trimming stripped 0 bases from V and 7 bases from J, with 7 bases between. The CDR3 covers 13 residues. The DNA of the CDR3 is TGTGCCAGCAGTGAAGCGGGGGTAAATGAGCAGTTCTTC. Translating it yields CASSEAGVNEQFF.

The chain recombines TRBV6-1 with TRBJ1-6; D remains unclear. V shed 6 bases and J shed 5 bases, with 11 bases lying between them. The germline V gene encodes CDR1 MNHNS and CDR2 SASEGT. This CDR3 region has 14 residues. Written as DNA, the CDR3 is TGTGCCAGCAGACTCGAGCCGAATAATTCACCCCTCCACTTT. Residues: CASRLEPNNSPLHF.

This rearrangement joins TRBV21-1 to TRBJ2-5; TRBD2 was called by the table and not checked on the DNA. TRBV21-1 is reported as a pseudogene. CDR3 length: 17 amino acids. Here the CDR3 reads CASSKSRTSGGRETQYF. CDR3 coding DNA: TGTGCCAGCAGCAAAAGCAGGACTAGCGGGGGCCGCGAGACCCAGTACTTC.

The V and J genes are TRBV9 and TRBJ2-1, with D perhaps TRBD1 (6 bases). The CDR3 runs 19 residues. The germline V gene has CDR1 SGDLS and CDR2 YYNGEE. The V gene lost 4 bases and the J gene lost 0 bases, with 23 bases spanning the gap. This CDR3 is CASSRGQITYFSSYNEQFF. In DNA form, the CDR3 reads TGTGCCAGCAGCCGCGGACAGATCACTTACTTCAGCTCCTACAATGAGCAGTTCTTC.

The chain carries TRBV7-6 and TRBJ1-1; no clear D. Germline values: CDR1 SGHVS, CDR2 FNYEAQ. With 1 base removed from V and 3 bases from J, the gap between germline ends came to 15 bases. The CDR3 sequence is 16 residues long. CDR3 bases: TGTGCCAGCAGCTTAGTCCCGCTGGGCTCGGACACTGAAGCTTTCTTT. Encoded protein: CASSLVPLGSDTEAFF.

The chain joins TRBV10-1 to TRBJ2-5, with TRBD2 matching 10 bases. The CDR3 spans 16 residues. Germline V gene sequence: CDR1 WNHNN, CDR2 SYGVQD (reference sequence). V shed 7 bases and J 5 bases; nucleotides not matched to a gene: 13. The CDR3 nucleotides read TGCGCCAGCACACCGGAACTAGCGGGGCTTCACGAGACCCAGTACTTC. Amino acid sequence: CASTPELAGLHETQYF.

This clone came up once. This chain links TRBV9 with TRBJ2-3; 14 bases align to TRBD2. The V segment lost 0 bases and the J segment 5 bases; nucleotides outside the gene matches: 8. The CDR3 consists of 18 residues. Per the germline V gene, CDR1 is SGDLS and CDR2 is YYNGEE. DNA for the CDR3: TGTGCCAGCAGCGTAGCCCCATTAGGGACTAGCGGGGGAGATACGCAGTATTTT. Amino acid sequence: CASSVAPLGTSGGDTQYF.

This chain connects TRBV15 to TRBJ1-3; D not certain. CDR1 LNHNV and CDR2 YYDKDF come from the germline V gene (reference sequence). The V gene lost 5 bases and the J gene lost 2 bases, with 16 bases spanning the gap. This CDR3 contains 16 residues. The CDR3 nucleotides read TGTGCCACCAGCCGAGGATCAGACACGGCTGGAAACACCATATATTTT. This sequence encodes CATSRGSDTAGNTIYF.

V gene TRBV19 combines with J gene TRBJ2-7; TRBD1 aligns across 7 bases. The germline V gene encodes CDR1 LNHDA and CDR2 SQIVND (reference sequence). V lost 6 bases, J lost 3 bases, and 5 bases stayed unmatched. The CDR3 loop spans 13 amino acids. CDR3 bases: TGTGCCAGTAGCTATGACAGGGACTACGAGCAGTACTTC. Translation: CASSYDRDYEQYF.

This clone was detected a few times. The chain links TRBV6-5 to TRBJ2-1; 8 bases fit TRBD2. With V trimmed by 6 bases and J by 8 bases, 6 bases remained unmatched. The CDR3 sequence is 13 residues long. Germline V lookup: CDR1 MNHEY, CDR2 SVGAGI. CDR3 loop: CASRSSGGHEQFF. CDR3 DNA sequence: TGTGCCAGCAGATCGAGCGGGGGCCATGAGCAGTTCTTC.

The J gene is TRBJ2-5, the V gene TRBV7-2; 7 bases are a match to TRBD2. Germline loops: CDR1 SGHTA, CDR2 FQGNSA. The CDR3 has 13 amino acids. With V trimmed by 5 bases and J by 9 bases, 9 bases remained unmatched. CDR3 bases: TGTGCCAGCAGCCCCTCGGGGGGATTGTCCCAGTACTTC. This sequence encodes CASSPSGGLSQYF.

V and J are TRBV11-3 and TRBJ1-1, with a possible D match to TRBD1 (5 bases). Per the germline V gene, CDR1 is SGHNT and CDR2 is YENEEA. This CDR3 has 14 amino acids. Trimming pared 0 bases from V and 5 bases from J, leaving 10 bases between. CDR3 nucleotide sequence: TGTGCCAGCAGCTTAGATAGCGCAGGGACTGAAGCTTTCTTT. This codes for CASSLDSAGTEAFF.

The J gene is TRBJ2-7, the V gene TRBV7-8; 14 bases line up with TRBD2. V was pared by 1 base and J by 9 bases, with 8 bases of the junction left unmatched. This CDR3 comprises 16 residues. The germline V gene encodes CDR1 SGHVS and CDR2 FQNEAQ. CDR3 sequence reads: CASSLVPTSGGAGQYF. Here the CDR3 DNA reads TGTGCCAGCAGCTTAGTCCCGACTAGCGGGGGGGCTGGGCAGTACTTC.

J is TRBJ2-3 and V is TRBV27; 8 bases align to TRBD2. CDR3 length: 16 residues. Per the germline V gene, CDR1 is MNHEY and CDR2 is SMNVEV (reference sequence). Losses at the gene ends were 3 bases for V and 2 bases for J; bases not matched to a gene: 7. The DNA of the CDR3 is TGTGCCAGCAGTTTCGAGCGGGGGCCGCACACAGATACGCAGTATTTT. It yields the protein CASSFERGPHTDTQYF.

This rearrangement joins TRBV2 to TRBJ2-7; a weak D match, TRBD2 (7 bases). This CDR3 has 20 amino acids. The V gene's germline CDR1 is SNHLY and CDR2 FYNNEI. Between the trimmed V and J ends, which lost 7 bases and 4 bases, there was a span of 35 bases. The CDR3 sequence: CASTGPPHREGYDSEYEQYV. The DNA of the CDR3 is TGTGCCAGCACCGGCCCCCCACACAGGGAGGGATACGACTCCGAATACGAGCAGTACGTC.

The J gene is TRBJ1-3, the V gene TRBV15; TRBD1 matches at 7 bases. Germline CDR1 reads LNHNV; CDR2 reads YYDKDF (reference sequence). V lost 1 base, J lost 4 bases, and 1 base stayed unmatched. The CDR3 runs 14 residues. CDR3 coding DNA: TGTGCCACCAGCAGAGGGACAGGCGGAAACACCATATATTTT. It is translated as CATSRGTGGNTIYF.

This clone was seen only a few times. The chain combines TRBV19 with TRBJ2-7; 10 bases match TRBD1. CDR1 and CDR2 (germline): LNHDA, SQIVND (reference sequence). The trim removed 5 bases at V and 6 bases at J, leaving 4 bases unmatched. This CDR3 has 13 residues. Written as DNA, the CDR3 is TGTGCCAGTAGTGGGACAGGGGAGGCCGAGCAGTACTTC. Translated, it gives CASSGTGEAEQYF.